The subject of this entry is one TCR beta chain. The sample belongs to a study of cytomegalovirus exposure and HLA in healthy donors. With 0 bases removed from V and 4 bases from J, the gap between germline ends came to 8 bases. The CDR3 is 14 amino acids. Germline CDR1 is SGHRS and CDR2 is YFSETQ. The primer mix had 60 Vbeta and 13 Jbeta primers. Repertoires were generated with immunoSEQ multiplex PCR, while TCRdb's copy carries only in-frame clones and drops some. The sample yields under 150,000 clones, 75% to 85% seen once. The receptor was isolated from a male donor in good health and CMV-seronegative. The chain carries TRBV5-1 and TRBJ2-1, with D uncertain. Source material: PBMCs. The CDR3 loop is CASSLENSYNEQFF. DNA of the CDR3: TGCGCCAGCAGCTTGGAAAATAGTTACAATGAGCAGTTCTTC.